This paragraph covers one T cell receptor (beta chain) sequence. Its antigen target is currently unknown. The sample holds no much larger clone one base away, and base qualities are not on file. In total, 666 healthy bone marrow donors made up the cohort. At the time of sampling, all cohort members were nominally healthy, though unrecorded immune exposures were likely present. The donor was CMV seropositive and belonged to the group of 250 to 300 seropositive cohort members. Every donor gave a peripheral blood sample, and the peripheral blood mononuclear cells from that sample were used for TCR beta sequencing. The Qiagen DNeasy Blood Extraction Kit was used to extract genomic DNA from the blood cell samples. The sample originates from a study of cytomegalovirus exposure and HLA in healthy donors (dated by TCRdb to between 2016 and 2019). Broadly, across the study: An earlier analysis of around 600 of the donors reported 250 to 300 Gb of sequence data and some 100 million unique TCR beta sequences from about 179 million T cells. Donor age, sex, ethnicity and CMV serostatus were collected together with the repertoire data. All discovery cohort repertoires had been generated on a single sequencing platform. Among some 400 genotyped donors of the cohort, an average of 235,054 unique TCR beta nucleotide sequences were sequenced per donor, roughly 20% of them non-productive. To study patterns of TCR occurrence, a later analysis re-analyzed previously published TCR beta repertoires from around 670 donors and added high-resolution HLA genotyping. Using immunosequencing, the study profiled T cell repertoires from approximately 700 subjects and related those repertoires to cytomegalovirus serostatus. An earlier analysis of approximately 640 of the donors applied high-throughput TCR beta sequencing to assess whether each TCR beta V gene segment acted as functional or pseudogenic. Besides the first cohort of about 730 subjects, a separate validation cohort made up of 120 different subjects was used. The study aimed to test whether signatures of past pathogen exposure could be identified by cataloging public T cell receptors. Rather than using new phenotypic data, the later analysis identified candidate immune exposures from TCR beta sequences and from how often those sequences occurred across donors. Both class I and class II loci were covered by HLA typing, at four-digit resolution. A handful of DR-DQ haplotypes were handled as single units for association and clustering because linkage in the cohort was strong. In a later genetic analysis, genome-wide SNP genotypes for 398 of the 666 donors were used, and that subset was treated as a discovery cohort. Among the roughly 430 genotyped donors, approximately 77% belonged to the genetic ancestry cluster associated with self-reported Caucasian donors. The study combined high-throughput TCR immunosequencing, statistical association of individual TCRs with disease status, and machine learning to predict cytomegalovirus infection status. Typing coverage differed by locus: A, B, C, DRB1 and DQB1 were typed in roughly 620-630 donors, DQA1 in about 500, DPA1 in around 600, and DPB1 in just under 490. Approximately 300 gigabases of sequencing data and approximately 93 million unique TCR sequences were included in an early release covering about 620 HLA-typed donors.

The method was the immunoSEQ multiplex PCR assay. A mixture of 60 forward primers for TCR Vbeta segments and 13 reverse primers for TCR Jbeta segments was used in the multiplex PCR. A multiplex PCR assay on genomic DNA amplified the CDR3 region of rearranged TCR beta genes. The Illumina HiSeq System was used to sequence the amplified TCR beta libraries as 87-base-pair reads. Turning to the authors' computational methods: A later analysis counted tens of millions of unique TCR beta chains across the 550 to 700 repertoires, and around 12 million of these chains were shared by at least two donors. To remove PCR and sequencing errors, raw reads were error-corrected and collapsed into unique sequences using a nearest-neighbor algorithm that merged closely related sequences. V, D and J gene segments were assigned by aligning CDR3 sequences to IMGT reference sequences. Each retained sequence needed at least a six-nucleotide match to both a V gene segment and a J gene segment. A rearrangement was called productive if the CDR3 had no stop codons and remained in frame with V and J, and every other rearrangement was called non-productive. Following IMGT convention, CDR3 was defined as the stretch from the second conserved V-encoded cysteine to the conserved J-encoded phenylalanine. The earlier analysis of 450 to 750 of the donors excluded any sequence lacking an unambiguous match to a single V gene segment. An earlier analysis of 587 of the donors classified V segments as functional when productive rearrangements were above 56.7% and as segregating when the standard deviation between donors was above 5%. A statistical classification framework was built to diagnose cytomegalovirus status from the catalog of TCR beta chain sequences. A later analysis assigned V and J genes by comparing TCR nucleotide sequences with IMGT/GENE-DB human TR gene sequences. A later analysis assigned CDR3 sequences and most-parsimonious VDJ recombination scenarios with the TCRdist pipeline. In a later analysis, each TCR beta chain was defined by its CDR3 amino acid sequence together with its V-gene family, and reads lacking a unique V-gene family were excluded. A later analysis removed several hundred highly shared, low-generation-probability nucleotide sequences to deal with suspected cross-contamination and a sequencing artifact. A later analysis calculated a clonal expansion index for each public chain from normalized within-repertoire ranks of inferred template counts. In a later analysis, generation probabilities were computed with a VDJ recombination model fitted to out-of-frame rearrangements, and the resulting probabilities were checked against IGoR. In a later analysis, TCR-TCR, TCR-HLA and TCR-CMV co-occurrence was scored with hypergeometric tests, and a repertoire-size bias correction was applied to TCR pairs. False discovery rates were estimated in a later analysis by permuting HLA or CMV assignments 20 times. In a later analysis, co-occurring TCRs were grouped using DBSCAN, with TCRdist sequence similarity added in when clustering inside HLA-allele-positive subsets. Repertoires with fewer than 30,000 or more than 120,000 public chains were left out of co-occurrence clustering, as were four to six repertoires with anomalous nucleotide sharing. Imported from immuneACCESS, the table was reduced by TCRdb to in-frame sequences with V and J called. These copies leave out some clones; in studies compared against another copy, an unresolved V gene accounts for under half, and the cause of the remainder is not known. D and trimming come from the DNA, and the V and J calls and clone size come from that table. The sample includes 82,000 or so clones, with 70% to 75% observed a single time. Under 7.5% of the sample is held by the ten biggest clonotypes.

From the cysteine up to the phenylalanine, the CDR3 has a length of 15 residues. Solely the CDR3 DNA is kept, with 45 bases framed from the first base. From a lookup of the germline V gene, CDR1 and CDR2 are SGHVS and FQNEAQ. The V and J ends are trimmed by 1 base and 7 bases, leaving 14 bases between them. The investigation overall reported the following: The classifier was reported to diagnose cytomegalovirus status with high specificity and sensitivity in both the original and validation cohorts. This cohort had only TCR beta chains sequenced, and the lack of alpha or paired-chain data limited which features could be detected. While some public TCRs were present in many individuals, most TCR sequences turned up only very rarely across donors. HLA typing was unavailable for some donors at each locus, so association tests used only the typed subset. The study gave a list of under 200 TCR beta chains associated with cytomegalovirus. A further reported finding was that TCR beta sequences accurately predicted the HLA-A and HLA-B alleles for most subjects in the first cohort. A cluster of highly shared sequence variants was judged likely to represent a technical artifact of the sequencing pipeline. Some IMGT-functional V segments, including TRBV6-2 and TRBV6-3, could not be told apart with the 87-base-pair reads, so those segments were excluded. According to a later analysis, TCR association rates differed among HLA loci, with DRB1 alleles showing the most associated TCRs and HLA-C alleles showing the fewest. In vitro tests confirmed that a few of the cytomegalovirus-associated TCR beta chains recognize cytomegalovirus antigens. Compared with the roughly 670-donor mean, donors in an Asian-associated ancestry cluster had fewer N-insertions in productive TCRs, according to a later genetic analysis. Because counts were too low, seventeen rarely observed V segments, including chromosome 9 orphons, were excluded from the earlier analysis of 500 to 700 of the donors. When HLA alleles, especially DR and DQ, strongly co-occurred, TCR associations were difficult to assign to individual alleles. It was suggested by the authors that the approach could potentially be generalized to other disease states and immunological phenotypes. Roughly uniform sequencing depth across donors was assumed in presence/absence analyses, although this assumption may not hold. Specific HLA alleles were associated with 15,000 to 20,000 TCR beta sequences at a false discovery rate of 0.05 in a later analysis. In an earlier analysis of about 550 of the donors, most TCR beta V segments were observed in productive rearrangements about 87% or about 30% of the time, broadly matching IMGT annotations. According to a later analysis, parvovirus B19, influenza, CMV and Epstein-Barr virus appeared linked to several top co-occurrence clusters. V-gene and J-gene trimming of TCR beta chains was associated with a missense DCLRE1C variant in a later genetic analysis, and the association was replicated in an independent cohort. For the cohort, immune exposure information was limited to CMV serostatus. According to a later analysis, most CMV-associated TCR beta chains appeared to be HLA-restricted, and the HLA associations seemed to be driven largely by CMV exposure. Compared with equally common non-associated chains, HLA-associated TCR beta chains in a later analysis were more clonally expanded and had lower generation probabilities. Correlated functional status among segregating V segments might be attributable to linkage disequilibrium, but an unknown experimental factor could not be ruled out.

This TCR was recovered from a woman in her fifties or sixties in good health and CMV-seropositive. Sequencing was carried out using PBMCs. In this chain, TRBV7-8 is recombined with TRBJ2-4, with TRBD2 tentatively as D gene (6 bases match). CDR3 loop: CASSLEGLPGNIQYF. The sequenced DNA is TGTGCCAGCAGCTTAGAGGGACTTCCGGGGAACATTCAGTACTTC.